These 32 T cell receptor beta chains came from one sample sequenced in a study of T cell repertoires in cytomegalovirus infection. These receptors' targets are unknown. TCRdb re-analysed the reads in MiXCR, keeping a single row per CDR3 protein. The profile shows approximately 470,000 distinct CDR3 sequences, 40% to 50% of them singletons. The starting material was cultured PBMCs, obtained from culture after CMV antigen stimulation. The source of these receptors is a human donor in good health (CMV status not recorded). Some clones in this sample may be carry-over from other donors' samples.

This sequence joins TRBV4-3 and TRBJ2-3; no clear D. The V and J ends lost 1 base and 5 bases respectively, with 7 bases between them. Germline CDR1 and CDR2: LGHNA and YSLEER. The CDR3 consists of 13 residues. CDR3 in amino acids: CASSQAVGDTQYF. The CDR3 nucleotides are TGCGCCAGCAGCCAAGCGGTAGGAGATACGCAGTATTTT.

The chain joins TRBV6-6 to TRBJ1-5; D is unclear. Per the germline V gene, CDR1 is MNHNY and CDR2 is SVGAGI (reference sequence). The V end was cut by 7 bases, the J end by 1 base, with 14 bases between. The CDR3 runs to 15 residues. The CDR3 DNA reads TGTGCCAGCATGAGAGCCCTCGGGAGCAATCAGCCCCAGCATTTT. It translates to CASMRALGSNQPQHF.

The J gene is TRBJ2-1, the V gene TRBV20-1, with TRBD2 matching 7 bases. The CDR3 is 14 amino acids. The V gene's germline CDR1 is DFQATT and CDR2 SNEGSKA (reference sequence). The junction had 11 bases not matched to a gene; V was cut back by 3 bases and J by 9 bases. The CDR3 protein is CSARGPSGLGEQFF. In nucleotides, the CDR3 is TGCAGTGCTAGGGGCCCTAGCGGTCTGGGTGAGCAGTTCTTC.

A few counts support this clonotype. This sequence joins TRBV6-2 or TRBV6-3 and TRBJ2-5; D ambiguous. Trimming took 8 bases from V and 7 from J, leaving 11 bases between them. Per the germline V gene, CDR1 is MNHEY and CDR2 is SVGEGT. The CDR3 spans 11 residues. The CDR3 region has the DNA TGTGCCAGCGGTGACGGCGGGACCCAGTACTTC. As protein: CASGDGGTQYF.

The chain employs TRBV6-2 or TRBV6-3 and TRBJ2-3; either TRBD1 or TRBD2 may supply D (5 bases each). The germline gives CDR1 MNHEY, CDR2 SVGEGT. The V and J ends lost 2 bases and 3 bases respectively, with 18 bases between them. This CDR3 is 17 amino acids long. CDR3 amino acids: CASSYLKGRTVTDTQYF. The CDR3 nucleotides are TGTGCCAGCAGTTACCTGAAGGGACGGACTGTAACAGATACGCAGTATTTT.

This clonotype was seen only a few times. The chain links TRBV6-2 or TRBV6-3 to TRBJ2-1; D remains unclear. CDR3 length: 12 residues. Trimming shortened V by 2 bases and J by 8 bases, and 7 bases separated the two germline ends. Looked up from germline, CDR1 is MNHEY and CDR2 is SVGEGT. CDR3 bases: TGTGCCAGCAGTTACCGGATCCATGAGCAGTTCTTC. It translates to CASSYRIHEQFF.

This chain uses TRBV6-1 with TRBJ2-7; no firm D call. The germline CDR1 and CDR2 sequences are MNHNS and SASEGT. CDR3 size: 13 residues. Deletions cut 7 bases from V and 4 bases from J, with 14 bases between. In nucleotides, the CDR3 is TGTGCCAGCAACCTCGGCTCCGGGTACGAGCAGTACTTC. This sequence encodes CASNLGSGYEQYF.

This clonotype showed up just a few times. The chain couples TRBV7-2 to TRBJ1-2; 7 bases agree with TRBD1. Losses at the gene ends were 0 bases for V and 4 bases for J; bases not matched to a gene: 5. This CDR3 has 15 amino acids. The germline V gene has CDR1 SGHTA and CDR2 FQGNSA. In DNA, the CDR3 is TGTGCCAGCAGCTTAGCATCAAGGGGGCTCTATGGCTACACCTTC. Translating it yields CASSLASRGLYGYTF. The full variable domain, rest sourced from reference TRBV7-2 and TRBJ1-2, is GAGVSQSPSNKVTEKGKDVELRCDPISGHTALYWYRQSLGQGLEFLIYFQGNSAPDKSGLPSDRFSAERTGGSVSTLTIQRTQQEDSAVYLCASSLASRGLYGYTFGSGTRLTVV.

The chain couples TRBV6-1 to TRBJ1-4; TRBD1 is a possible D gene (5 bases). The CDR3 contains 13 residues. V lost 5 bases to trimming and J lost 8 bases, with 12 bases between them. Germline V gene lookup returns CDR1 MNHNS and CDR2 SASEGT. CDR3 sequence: CASSNRQTEKLFF. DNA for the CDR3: TGTGCCAGCAGTAACCGACAGACAGAAAAACTGTTTTTT.

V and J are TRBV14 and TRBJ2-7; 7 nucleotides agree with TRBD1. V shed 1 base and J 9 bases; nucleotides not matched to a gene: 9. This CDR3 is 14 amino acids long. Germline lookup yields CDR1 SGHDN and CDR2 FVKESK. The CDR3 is CASSQGAAGGRQYF. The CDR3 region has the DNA TGTGCCAGCAGCCAAGGAGCTGCAGGGGGTCGGCAGTACTTC.

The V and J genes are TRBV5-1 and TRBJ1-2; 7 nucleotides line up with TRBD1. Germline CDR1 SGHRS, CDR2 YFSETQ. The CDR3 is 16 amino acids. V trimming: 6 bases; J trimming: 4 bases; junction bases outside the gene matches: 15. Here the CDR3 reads CASKDEGQRRFYGYTF. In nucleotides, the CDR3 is TGCGCCAGCAAAGACGAGGGACAGCGCAGATTCTATGGCTACACCTTC.

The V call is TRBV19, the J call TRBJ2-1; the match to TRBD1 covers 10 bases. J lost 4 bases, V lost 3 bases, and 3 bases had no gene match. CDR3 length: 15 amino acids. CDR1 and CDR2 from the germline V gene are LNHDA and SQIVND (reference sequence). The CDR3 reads CASSIGGQGYNEQFF. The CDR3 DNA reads TGTGCCAGTAGTATCGGGGGACAGGGGTACAATGAGCAGTTCTTC. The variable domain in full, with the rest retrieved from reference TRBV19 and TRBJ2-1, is DGGITQSPKYLFRKEGQNVTLSCEQNLNHDAMYWYRQDPGQGLRLIYYSQIVNDFQKGDIAEGYSVSREKKESFPLTVTSAQKNPTAFYLCASSIGGQGYNEQFFGPGTRLTVL.

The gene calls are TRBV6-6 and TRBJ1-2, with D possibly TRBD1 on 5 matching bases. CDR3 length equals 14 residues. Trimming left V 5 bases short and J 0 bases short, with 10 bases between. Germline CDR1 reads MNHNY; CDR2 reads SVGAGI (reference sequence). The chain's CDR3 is CASSAARANYGYTF. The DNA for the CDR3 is TGTGCCAGCAGTGCGGCCAGGGCTAACTATGGCTACACCTTC.

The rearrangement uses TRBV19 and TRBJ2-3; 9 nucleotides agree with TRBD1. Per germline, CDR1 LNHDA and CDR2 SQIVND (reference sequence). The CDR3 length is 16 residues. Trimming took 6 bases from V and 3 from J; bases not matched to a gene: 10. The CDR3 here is CASSKTGGIFTDTQYF. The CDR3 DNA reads TGTGCCAGTAGCAAGACAGGGGGTATTTTTACAGATACGCAGTATTTT.

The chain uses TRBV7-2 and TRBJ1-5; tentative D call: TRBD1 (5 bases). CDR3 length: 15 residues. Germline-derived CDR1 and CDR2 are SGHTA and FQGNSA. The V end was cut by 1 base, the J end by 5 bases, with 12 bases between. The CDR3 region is CASSLVSGLYQPQHF. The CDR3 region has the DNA TGTGCCAGCAGCTTAGTGTCAGGGCTGTATCAGCCCCAGCATTTT.

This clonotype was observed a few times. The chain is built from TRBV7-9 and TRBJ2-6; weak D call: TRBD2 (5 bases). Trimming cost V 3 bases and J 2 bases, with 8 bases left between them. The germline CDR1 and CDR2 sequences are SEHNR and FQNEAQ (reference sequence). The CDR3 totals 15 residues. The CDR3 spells CASSFSGAGANVLTF. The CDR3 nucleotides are TGTGCCAGCAGCTTTTCCGGGGCTGGGGCCAACGTCCTGACTTTC.

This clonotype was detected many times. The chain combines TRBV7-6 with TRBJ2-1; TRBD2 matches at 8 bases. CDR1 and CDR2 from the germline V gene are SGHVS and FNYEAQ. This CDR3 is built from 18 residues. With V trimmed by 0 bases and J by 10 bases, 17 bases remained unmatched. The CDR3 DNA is TGTGCCAGCAGCTTAGCGGGGGGGCTAGCGGGTACCCCCGTGGAGCAGTTCTTC. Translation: CASSLAGGLAGTPVEQFF.

CDR3 DNA sequence: TGTGCCAGCACCCGGGACTACGAAACCTACGAGCAGTACTTC. Translated: CASTRDYETYEQYF. The chain uses TRBV11-2 and TRBJ2-7; 7 bases fit TRBD2. This CDR3 region has 14 residues. Looked up from germline, CDR1 is SGHAT and CDR2 is FQNNGV. The junction had 8 bases not matched to a gene; V was cut back by 7 bases and J by 2 bases.

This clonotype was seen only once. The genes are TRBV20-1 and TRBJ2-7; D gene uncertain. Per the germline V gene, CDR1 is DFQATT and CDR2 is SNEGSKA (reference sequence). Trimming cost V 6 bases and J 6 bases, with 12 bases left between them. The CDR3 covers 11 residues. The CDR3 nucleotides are TGCAGTGCGTGGATTCTCACCGAGCAGTACTTC. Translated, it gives CSAWILTEQYF.

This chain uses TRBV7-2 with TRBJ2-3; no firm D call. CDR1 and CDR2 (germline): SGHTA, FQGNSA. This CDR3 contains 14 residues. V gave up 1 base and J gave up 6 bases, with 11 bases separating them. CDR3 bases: TGTGCCAGCAGCTTAGTTGCGACGAGGGATACGCAGTATTTT. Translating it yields CASSLVATRDTQYF.

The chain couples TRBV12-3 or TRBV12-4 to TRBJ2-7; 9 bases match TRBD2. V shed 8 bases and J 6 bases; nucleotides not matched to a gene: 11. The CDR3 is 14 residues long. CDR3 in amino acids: CASGSFGGRGEQYF. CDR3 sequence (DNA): TGTGCCAGCGGCTCCTTCGGCGGGAGGGGCGAGCAGTACTTC.

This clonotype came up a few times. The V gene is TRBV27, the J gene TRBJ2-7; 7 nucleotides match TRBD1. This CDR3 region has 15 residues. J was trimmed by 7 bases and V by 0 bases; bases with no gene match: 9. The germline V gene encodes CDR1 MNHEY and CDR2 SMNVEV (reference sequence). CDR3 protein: CASSLSVQGVGEQYF. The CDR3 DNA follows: TGTGCCAGCAGTTTATCGGTCCAGGGGGTAGGGGAGCAGTACTTC.

The CDR3, as DNA: TGTGCCAGCAGCGGAAACAGGGGGGGGATGGCTTCGGATGAAAAACTGTTTTTT. Encoded protein: CASSGNRGGMASDEKLFF. J is TRBJ1-4 and V is TRBV7-8, with TRBD1 matching 8 bases. Germline loops: CDR1 SGHVS, CDR2 FQNEAQ. The CDR3 covers 18 residues. V lost 5 bases to trimming and J lost 6 bases; unmatched junction nucleotides: 17.

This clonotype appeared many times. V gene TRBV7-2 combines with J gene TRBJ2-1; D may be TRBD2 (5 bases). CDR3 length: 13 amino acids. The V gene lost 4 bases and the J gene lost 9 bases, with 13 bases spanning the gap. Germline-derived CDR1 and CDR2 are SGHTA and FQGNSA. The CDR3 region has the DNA TGTGCCAGCAGCTCACTAGTGCGGCCTGAGCAGTTCTTC. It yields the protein CASSSLVRPEQFF.

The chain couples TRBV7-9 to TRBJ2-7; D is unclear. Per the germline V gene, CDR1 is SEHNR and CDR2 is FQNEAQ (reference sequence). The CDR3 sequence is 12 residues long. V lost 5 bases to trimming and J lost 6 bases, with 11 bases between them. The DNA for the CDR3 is TGTGCCAGCAGCGCGCCACCCGGCGAGCAGTACTTC. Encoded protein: CASSAPPGEQYF.

The CDR3 nucleotides are TGTGCCAGCAGTGAAACCGCGCTCCAGGGGGCCATGAACACTGAAGCTTTCTTT. It encodes CASSETALQGAMNTEAFF. The chain has TRBV6-1 and TRBJ1-1, with TRBD1 matching 8 bases. The germline V gene has CDR1 MNHNS and CDR2 SASEGT. The CDR3 contains 18 residues. The ends lost 2 bases at V and 0 bases at J; junction bases unmatched: 11.

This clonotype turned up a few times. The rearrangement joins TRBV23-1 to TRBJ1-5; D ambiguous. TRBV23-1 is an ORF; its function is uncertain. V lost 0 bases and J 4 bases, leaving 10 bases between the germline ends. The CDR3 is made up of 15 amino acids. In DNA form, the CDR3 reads TGCGCCAGCAGTCAATCGGGAGACAAAAATCAGCCCCAGCATTTT. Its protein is CASSQSGDKNQPQHF.

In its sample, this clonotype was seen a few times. The CDR3 spells CASSLGTQNTEAFF. DNA for the CDR3: TGTGCCAGCAGCTTAGGGACACAGAACACTGAAGCTTTCTTT. The V and J genes are TRBV7-9 and TRBJ1-1; TRBD1 is a possible D gene (5 bases). The CDR3 has 14 residues. Germline-derived CDR1 and CDR2 are SEHNR and FQNEAQ (reference sequence). Trimming took off 1 base at V and 1 base at J, with 7 bases between the two ends.

The chain's CDR3 is CASSLPAGPSEGYTF. The CDR3, as DNA: TGCGCCAGCAGCTTGCCGGCAGGGCCTTCTGAAGGCTACACCTTC. The chain employs TRBV5-1 and TRBJ1-2, with TRBD1 as a possible D gene (5 bases). This CDR3 comprises 15 residues. Germline assignment: CDR1 SGHRS and CDR2 YFSETQ. The V end lost 1 base, the J end lost 8 bases, and 18 bases lay between the germline ends.

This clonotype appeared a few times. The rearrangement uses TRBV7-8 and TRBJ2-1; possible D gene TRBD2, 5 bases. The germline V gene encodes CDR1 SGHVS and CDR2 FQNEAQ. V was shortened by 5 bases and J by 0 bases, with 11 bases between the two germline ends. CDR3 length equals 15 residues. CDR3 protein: CASSRAEISYNEQFF. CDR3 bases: TGTGCCAGCAGCCGAGCGGAGATCTCCTACAATGAGCAGTTCTTC.

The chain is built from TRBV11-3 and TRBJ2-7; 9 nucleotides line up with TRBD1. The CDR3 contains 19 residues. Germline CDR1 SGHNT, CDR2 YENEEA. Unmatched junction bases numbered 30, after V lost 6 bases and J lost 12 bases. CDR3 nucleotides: TGTGCCAGCAGGCTGATTATCTTTTCGGGACAGGGTTCCACCCGGGGCGCGTACTTC. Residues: CASRLIIFSGQGSTRGAYF.

CDR3 DNA sequence: TGCGCCAGCAGCCAAGATCCTGGGCGGCTGATGAACACTGAAGCTTTCTTT. It yields the protein CASSQDPGRLMNTEAFF. The chain is built from TRBV4-1 and TRBJ1-1; D unresolved. Germline V gene lookup returns CDR1 MGHRA and CDR2 YSYEKL. This CDR3 contains 17 residues. Trimming stripped 0 bases from V and 0 bases from J, with 14 bases between.